This TCR beta chain was observed in a study of cytomegalovirus exposure and HLA in healthy donors. Study summary: There were 117 million unique TCR beta sequences, drawn from approximately 180 million T cells, in an earlier analysis. General study results and limits: Later analysis reportedly placed an Asian-associated ancestry cluster below the roughly 680-donor mean in N-insertions. As a later analysis revealed, the rate of TCR association differed by HLA locus, with DRB1 most and HLA-C fewest.

A multiplex PCR was run with 60 Vbeta primers and 13 Jbeta primers. Only in-frame clones appear in the TCRdb table, and some are missing; sequencing was by immunoSEQ multiplex PCR. The sample shows tens of thousands of clones, around three quarters of them seen only once. This clone was detected a few times. The antigen remains unidentified. In germline, CDR1 is SGDLS, CDR2 YYNGEE. Trimming left V 0 bases short and J 8 bases short, with 15 bases between. The CDR3 sequence is 15 residues long. This chain connects TRBV9 to TRBJ2-1, with D perhaps TRBD1 (6 bases). Sequencing input: PBMCs. This clonotype was sampled from a woman in her thirties or forties in good health and CMV-seropositive. The CDR3 DNA sequence: TGTGCCAGCAGCGTAGAGGGGGATTGGGGCGATGAGCAGTTCTTC. Translation gives CASSVEGDWGDEQFF.